This is a list of T cell receptor beta chains from one sample in a study of PD-L1 blockade in urothelial cancer. The data were produced by immunoSEQ multiplex PCR, yet TCRdb's version contains in-frame clones alone and is incomplete. The sample consists of approximately 110,000 clones, under 85% of them appearing once. The input for sequencing was PBMCs, taken around atezolizumab (anti-PD-L1) treatment. Receptors were obtained from a man in his fifties with urothelial cancer. The CDR3 runs from the conserved cysteine through the conserved F or W.

j_call,v_call,cdr3_aa
TRBJ2-1,TRBV11-2,CASSPPRMAYNEQFF
TRBJ2-7,TRBV6-6,CASSWDRGDEQYF
TRBJ1-2,TRBV20-1,CRVETGYGYTF
TRBJ1-2,TRBV28,CASTSTALNYGYTF
TRBJ2-5,TRBV5-1,CASSRTSGEQTQYF
TRBJ2-7,TRBV6-5,CASSYPGGSEQYF
TRBJ1-6,TRBV19,CASSMWGQGDSPLHF
TRBJ1-1,TRBV5-5,CASSLTLMDSNTEAFF
TRBJ2-2,TRBV19,CASRLGGMSTGELFF
TRBJ2-7,TRBV6-1,CASREGGTGAYEQYF
TRBJ1-2,TRBV28,CASSLGAGRHYGYTF
TRBJ1-2,TRBV9,CASSMGQGNYGYTF
TRBJ2-1,TRBV29-1,CSVVGLAGESYNEQFF
TRBJ1-2,TRBV6-5,CASSYTRGGRYGYTF
TRBJ2-2,TRBV5-1,CASSKLAGAGELFF
TRBJ1-1,TRBV27,CASSQKPGDTEAFF
TRBJ2-4,TRBV11-2,CASSIGTSGNIQYF
TRBJ2-5,TRBV7-2,CASSSPGTSGRGQYF
TRBJ2-3,TRBV9,CASTRGITDTQYF
TRBJ2-2,TRBV9,CASSVAGGPFGELFF
TRBJ1-1,TRBV5-4,CASKRRGTADSNTEAFF
TRBJ1-1,TRBV19,CASTKTGVNTEAFF
TRBJ2-5,TRBV6-6,CASSPGSSETQYF
TRBJ2-1,TRBV4-1,CASSQDAREGPKFF
TRBJ1-3,TRBV19,CASKRGSGNTIYF
TRBJ2-7,TRBV7-9,CASSLVAGKDHEQYF
TRBJ2-1,TRBV7-2,CASSLGLNEQFF
TRBJ2-4,TRBV19,CATWGGIAKNIQYF
TRBJ2-7,TRBV5-4,CASSAGTGPLTEQYF
TRBJ2-3,TRBV9,CASSQVRRADTDTQYF
TRBJ1-4,TRBV30,CAWMDRAATNEKLFF
TRBJ2-3,TRBV5-1,CASRDANTAADTQYF
TRBJ2-2,TRBV7-9,CASITGGRTGELFF
TRBJ2-2,TRBV5-4,CASSAPSSRTGELFF
TRBJ2-1,TRBV10-3,CAISGTSSSSNEQFF
TRBJ2-1,TRBV30,CAWTGGSNPALNEQFF
TRBJ2-3,TRBV7-8,CASSFSPATSGSPDTQYF
TRBJ1-4,TRBV30,CAWSVRGTGAQKLFF
TRBJ1-3,TRBV5-4,CASSLEGTGSGNTIYF
TRBJ2-7,TRBV7-2,CASSPMAVNYEQYF
TRBJ2-7,TRBV5-4,CASSLGGSSYEQYF
TRBJ2-1,TRBV15,CATSPRDRDNEQFF
TRBJ2-3,TRBV28,CASTVRDTQYF
TRBJ2-5,TRBV7-2,CASSRTGSGRQETQYF
TRBJ1-3,TRBV18,CASSPRSQVSDGNTIYF
TRBJ1-3,TRBV28,CASSLPGTAGNTIYF
TRBJ1-5,TRBV18,CASSPAGGFSQPQHF
TRBJ1-5,TRBV11-2,CASSSTVSRAQHF
TRBJ2-1,TRBV25-1,CASSDNSGASSYNEQFF
TRBJ2-1,TRBV19,CASSITSGPLSYNEQFF